This TCR beta chain was sequenced during a study of spatial heterogeneity in lung cancer. Study-level information: The average count in raw reads for each unique TCR and UMI combination exceeded 9.5 appearances.

Study outcomes and limitations: Compared with follow-up, resection was when ubiquitous expanded tumor TCRs appeared in blood more.

The CDR3 spans 17 residues. V dropped 1 base and J dropped 2 bases, with 18 bases sitting between them. Each TCR cDNA molecule carried a unique molecular identifier. MiXCR, applied by TCRdb to the 5' RACE reads, yields one record per CDR3 protein. The sample lists about 15,000 distinct CDR3 sequences, less than 14% occurring once. Time point noted: sample taken at primary tumor resection. Whole RNA, which was extracted from tumor, nontumor lung tissue or frozen PBMC, was sequenced without any cell sorting. Samples came from 72 TRACERx patients with untreated early-stage lung cancer. Many counts were recorded for this clonotype. Its specificity is unknown.

This receptor was taken from a female donor with early-stage non-small cell lung cancer. The specimen comprised PBMCs, sampled at surgery. This chain uses TRBV23-1 with TRBJ2-7; TRBD2 might be the D (5 bases). TRBV23-1 qualifies as an ORF whose function is uncertain. Written as DNA, the CDR3 is TGCGCCAGCAGTCAATGTGGGGAAGCGGTGAAAACCTACGAGCAGTACTTC. It encodes CASSQCGEAVKTYEQYF.